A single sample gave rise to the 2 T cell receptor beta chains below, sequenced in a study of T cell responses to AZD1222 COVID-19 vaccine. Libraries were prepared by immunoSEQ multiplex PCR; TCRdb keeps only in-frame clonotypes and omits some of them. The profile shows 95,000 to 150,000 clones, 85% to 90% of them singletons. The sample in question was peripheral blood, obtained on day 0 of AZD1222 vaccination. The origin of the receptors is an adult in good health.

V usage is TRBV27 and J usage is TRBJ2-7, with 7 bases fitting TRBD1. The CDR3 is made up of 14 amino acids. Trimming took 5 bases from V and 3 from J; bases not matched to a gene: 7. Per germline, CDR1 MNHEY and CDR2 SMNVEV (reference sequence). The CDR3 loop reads CASSPDAGGYEQYF. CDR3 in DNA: TGTGCCAGCAGTCCCGACGCAGGGGGCTACGAGCAGTACTTC.

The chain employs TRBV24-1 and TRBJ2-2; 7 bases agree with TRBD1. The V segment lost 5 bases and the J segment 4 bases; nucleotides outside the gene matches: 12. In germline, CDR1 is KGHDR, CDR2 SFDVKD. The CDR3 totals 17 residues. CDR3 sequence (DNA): TGTGCCACCAGTGGTAGCGAGGGGGCGCGAGGCACCGGGGAGCTGTTTTTT. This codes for CATSGSEGARGTGELFF.